Below are 19 T cell receptor beta chains sequenced from a single sample in a study of blood T cell repertoires in COVID-19. Measured with immunoSEQ multiplex PCR; TCRdb has only the in-frame clones, and not every one. Of about 380,000 clones listed, around 87% are singletons. Sequenced material: PBMCs or T cells enriched from blood (not recorded which). These TCRs come from a young man who had recovered from COVID-19.

The chain has TRBV4-2 and TRBJ1-4; the match to TRBD1 covers 9 bases. Germline CDR1 and CDR2: LGHNA and YNFKEQ. This CDR3 region has 15 residues. V was pared by 2 bases and J by 7 bases, with 5 bases of the junction left unmatched. CDR3 DNA: TGTGCCAGCAGCCAATCCGGACAGGGGCGTGAAAAACTGTTTTTT. It codes for CASSQSGQGREKLFF.

This rearrangement joins TRBV12-3 or TRBV12-4 to TRBJ1-3; no clear D gene. The CDR3 runs 12 residues. Trimming took off 2 bases at V and 10 bases at J, with 9 bases between the two ends. The chain's CDR3 is CASSLWVETIYF. DNA for the CDR3: TGTGCCAGCAGTTTATGGGTGGAGACCATATATTTT.

V gene TRBV5-1 combines with J gene TRBJ1-6; 8 positions match TRBD1. CDR1 is SGHRS and CDR2 is YFSETQ in the germline V gene. This CDR3 is 15 amino acids long. Trimming cost V 3 bases and J 6 bases; bases outside gene matches: 5. The CDR3 here is CASSSQQGANSPLHF. The CDR3 nucleotides read TGCGCCAGCAGCTCGCAGCAGGGGGCTAATTCACCCCTCCACTTT.

J is TRBJ2-2 and V is TRBV19; tentative D call: TRBD1 (6 bases). The CDR3 spans 12 residues. The V gene's germline CDR1 is LNHDA and CDR2 SQIVND (reference sequence). Trimming pared 7 bases from V and 6 bases from J, leaving 9 bases between. Here the CDR3 DNA reads TGTGCCAGTAACAGGGCGGCCGGGGAGCTGTTTTTT. It translates to CASNRAAGELFF.

The chain employs TRBV5-1 and TRBJ1-1, with TRBD1 identical over 9 bases. This CDR3 comprises 15 residues. J gave up 3 bases and V 6 bases, and 9 bases lay outside the gene matches. Germline CDR1 and CDR2: SGHRS and YFSETQ. For the CDR3, the DNA is TGCGCCAGCACCCTTGGCGGACAGGGGTACACTGAAGCTTTCTTT. Protein: CASTLGGQGYTEAFF.

This chain links TRBV3-1 (or the pseudogene TRBV3-2) with TRBJ1-2; 7 nucleotides line up with TRBD1. The V and J ends lost 2 bases and 8 bases, in that order; junction bases with no gene match: 5. Looked up from germline, CDR1 is LGHDT and CDR2 is YNNKEL (reference sequence). The CDR3 covers 13 residues. CDR3: CASSQLTGLGYTF. The CDR3 DNA reads TGTGCCAGCAGCCAATTGACAGGGTTAGGCTACACCTTC.

The J gene is TRBJ2-3, the V gene TRBV6-6, with D tentatively TRBD1 (6 bases). The CDR3 length is 16 residues. V was pared by 5 bases and J by 6 bases, with 21 bases between. Germline values: CDR1 MNHNY, CDR2 SVGAGI (reference sequence). Here the CDR3 DNA reads TGTGCCAGCAGTCCTTCGGTGGGGACACGGCTCGATACGCAGTATTTT. Residues: CASSPSVGTRLDTQYF.

The chain couples TRBV7-9 to TRBJ2-5; 16 nucleotides match TRBD2. Trimming took 6 bases from V and 2 from J; bases not matched to a gene: 6. Germline lookup yields CDR1 SEHNR and CDR2 FQNEAQ (reference sequence). The CDR3 spans 17 residues. CDR3: CASSSGTSGGGQETQYF. Written as DNA, the CDR3 is TGTGCCAGCAGTTCAGGGACTAGCGGGGGGGGTCAAGAGACCCAGTACTTC.

This clone was counted once. V is TRBV6-1 and J is TRBJ2-2; D is possibly TRBD2 (5 bases). CDR3 length: 14 residues. V was trimmed by 0 bases and J by 9 bases, leaving 11 bases between them. From germline, CDR1 is MNHNS and CDR2 SASEGT. CDR3 DNA: TGTGCCAGCAGTGAAGCAGGACTCGACCGGGAGCTGTTTTTT. Its translation: CASSEAGLDRELFF.

The chain links TRBV6-1 to TRBJ2-4; D is perhaps TRBD1 (6 bases). The CDR3 sequence is 17 residues long. CDR1 and CDR2 from the germline V gene are MNHNS and SASEGT. Trimming cost V 3 bases and J 0 bases, with 15 bases left between them. The CDR3 is CASSDWMDRLAKNIQYF. Written as DNA, the CDR3 is TGTGCCAGCAGTGATTGGATGGACAGACTAGCCAAAAACATTCAGTACTTC.

The J gene is TRBJ2-3, the V gene TRBV5-1; D is possibly TRBD1 (6 bases). The CDR3 runs 16 residues. CDR1 and CDR2 from the germline V gene are SGHRS and YFSETQ. Trimming removed 0 bases at V and 2 bases at J, with 13 bases between. The CDR3 here is CASSLVSGANTDTQYF. CDR3 in DNA: TGCGCCAGCAGCTTGGTATCAGGGGCCAACACAGATACGCAGTATTTT.

As regards this clone: The sample carries other DNA sequences with the same CDR3. This chain connects TRBV28 to TRBJ1-3; 8 bases line up with TRBD1. Losses at the gene ends were 6 bases for V and 3 bases for J; bases not matched to a gene: 4. Germline-derived CDR1 and CDR2 are MDHEN and SYDVKM. This CDR3 spans 14 amino acids. The CDR3: CASSLTGGGNTIYF. CDR3 coding DNA: TGTGCCAGCAGCCTAACAGGGGGTGGAAACACCATATATTTT.

The table lists this clone with a count of one. The chain couples TRBV11-2 to TRBJ1-1; 8 nucleotides line up with TRBD1. V trimming: 5 bases; J trimming: 1 base; junction bases outside the gene matches: 6. This CDR3 is 15 amino acids long. In germline, CDR1 is SGHAT, CDR2 FQNNGV. The CDR3 region is CASSGPGGGNTEAFF. As DNA, the CDR3 is TGTGCCAGCAGCGGTCCAGGGGGCGGGAACACTGAAGCTTTCTTT.

The chain recombines TRBV5-6 with TRBJ2-3, with TRBD2 as a possible D gene (5 bases). The V end lost 3 bases, the J end lost 0 bases, and 8 bases lay between the germline ends. This CDR3 region has 14 residues. In germline, CDR1 is SGHDT, CDR2 YYEEEE. The CDR3 protein is CASSWAGSTDTQYF. CDR3 bases: TGTGCCAGCAGCTGGGCGGGTAGCACAGATACGCAGTATTTT.

V usage is TRBV7-2 and J usage is TRBJ1-2; D unresolved. V lost 5 bases to trimming and J lost 6 bases, with 13 bases between them. The CDR3 has 13 residues. Germline V CDR1 and CDR2: SGHTA, FQGNSA. As DNA, the CDR3 is TGTGCCAGCAGCACCACTAACGTACATGGCTACACCTTC. Translated, it gives CASSTTNVHGYTF.

The V gene is TRBV9, the J gene TRBJ2-1, with 9 nucleotides matching TRBD2. V lost 2 bases, J lost 3 bases, and 3 bases stayed unmatched. Germline V gene sequence: CDR1 SGDLS, CDR2 YYNGEE. There are 15 residues in the CDR3. In nucleotides, the CDR3 is TGTGCCAGCAGCGTTTCGACTAGCGGCTACAATGAGCAGTTCTTC. It codes for CASSVSTSGYNEQFF.

The chain recombines TRBV7-6 with TRBJ1-1; no reliable D call. CDR1 is SGHVS, CDR2 FNYEAQ, per germline. V lost 5 bases to trimming and J lost 4 bases, with 14 bases between them. This CDR3 has 14 amino acids. In DNA, the CDR3 is TGTGCCAGCAGCATACCAGGTGTGGGCACTGAAGCTTTCTTT. Protein sequence: CASSIPGVGTEAFF.

The V call is TRBV6-1, the J call TRBJ1-6, with 7 bases matching TRBD1. CDR1 and CDR2 from the germline V gene are MNHNS and SASEGT. V lost 6 bases, J lost 5 bases, and 19 bases stayed unmatched. The CDR3 consists of 19 residues. In DNA, the CDR3 is TGTGCCAGCAGGGAAAGGACAGGCTATGGGGTGGGTAATAATTCACCCCTCCACTTT. This sequence encodes CASRERTGYGVGNNSPLHF.

The chain uses TRBV6-5 and TRBJ1-2, with a weak D call TRBD1 (5 bases). The CDR3 has 15 amino acids. V lost 4 bases and J lost 8, with 20 bases in between. The germline gives CDR1 MNHEY, CDR2 SVGAGI. The CDR3 coding sequence is TGTGCCAGCAGTTTACGGGGGGTCAGGGAAGAGGGCTACACCTTC. Translating gives CASSLRGVREEGYTF.